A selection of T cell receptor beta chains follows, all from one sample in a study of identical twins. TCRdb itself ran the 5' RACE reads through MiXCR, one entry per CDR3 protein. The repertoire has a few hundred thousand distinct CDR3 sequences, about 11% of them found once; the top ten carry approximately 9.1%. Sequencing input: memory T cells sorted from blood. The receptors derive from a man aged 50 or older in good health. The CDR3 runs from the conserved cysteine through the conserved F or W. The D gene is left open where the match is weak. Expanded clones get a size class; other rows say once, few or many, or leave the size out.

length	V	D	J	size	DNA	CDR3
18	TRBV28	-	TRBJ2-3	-	TGTGCCAGCAGTCCGGCCCTGGGGCAGCCTAGAAGCACAGATACGCAGTATTTT	CASSPALGQPRSTDTQYF
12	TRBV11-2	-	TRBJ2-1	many	TGTGCCAGCAGCTACCCGGGGCTCCAGCAGTTCTTC	CASSYPGLQQFF
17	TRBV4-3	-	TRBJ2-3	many	TGCGCCAGCAGCCAAGAGTTCTCGGGGCTAAACACAGATACGCAGTATTTT	CASSQEFSGLNTDTQYF
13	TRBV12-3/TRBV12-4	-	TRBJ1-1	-	TGTGCCAGCGTCATTCGAATGAACACTGAAGCTTTCTTT	CASVIRMNTEAFF
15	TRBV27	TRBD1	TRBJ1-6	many	TGTGCCAGCAGTTTAGGCTCAGGGGGGAATTCACCCCTCCACTTT	CASSLGSGGNSPLHF
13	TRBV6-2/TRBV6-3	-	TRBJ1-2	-	TGTGCCAGCAGTATCCGGACGACAGATGGCTACACCTTC	CASSIRTTDGYTF
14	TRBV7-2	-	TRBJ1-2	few	TGTGCCAGCAGCTCACAGGGAAGTTTATCTGGCTACACCTTC	CASSSQGSLSGYTF
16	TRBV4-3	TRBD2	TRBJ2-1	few	TGCGCCAGCAGCCAAGGGACTAGCGGGAGTTACAATGAGCAGTTCTTC	CASSQGTSGSYNEQFF
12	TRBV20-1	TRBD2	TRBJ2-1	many	TGCAGTGCCGCGGGAGGGCCGAATGAGCAGTTCTTC	CSAAGGPNEQFF
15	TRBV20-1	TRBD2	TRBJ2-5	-	TGCAGTGCTAGTTCGTCGGGAGGGGATCAAGAGGCCCAGTACTTC	CSASSSGGDQEAQYF
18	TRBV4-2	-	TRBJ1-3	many	TGTGCCAGCAGCCTCACTTCCCCCGGACAGTACTCTGGAAACACCATATATTTT	CASSLTSPGQYSGNTIYF
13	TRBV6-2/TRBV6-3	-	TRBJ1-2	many	TGTGCCAGCAGTCCGGGGAGGAACTATGGCTACACCTTC	CASSPGRNYGYTF
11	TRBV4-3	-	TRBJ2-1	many	TGCGCCAGCAGCCAAGGCCAGGAGCAGTTCTTC	CASSQGQEQFF
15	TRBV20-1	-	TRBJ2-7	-	TGCAGTGCTAGAGATGTGAGCAGGAACTCCTACGAGCAGTACTTC	CSARDVSRNSYEQYF
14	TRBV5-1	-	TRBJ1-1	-	TGCGCCAGCAGCCTAGCCTGGATTGACACTGAAGCTTTCTTT	CASSLAWIDTEAFF
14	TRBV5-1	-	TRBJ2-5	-	TGCGCCAGCAGGCTCACAGGGGACTGGGGGACCCAGTACTTC	CASRLTGDWGTQYF
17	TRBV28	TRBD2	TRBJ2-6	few	TGTGCCAGCAGCCAAACTAGCGGGAGCTCTGGGGCCAACGTCCTGACTTTC	CASSQTSGSSGANVLTF
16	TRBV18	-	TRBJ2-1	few	TGTGCCAGCTCACCTCCCGACAGGCTGATCTACAATGAGCAGTTCTTC	CASSPPDRLIYNEQFF
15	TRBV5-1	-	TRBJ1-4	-	TGCGCCAGCAACCCGGGAGGCAGGGGATTTGAAAAACTGTTTTTT	CASNPGGRGFEKLFF
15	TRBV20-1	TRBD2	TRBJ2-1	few	TGCAGTGTTTACCTTAGCGGGGTGGTCTACAATGAGCAGTTCTTC	CSVYLSGVVYNEQFF
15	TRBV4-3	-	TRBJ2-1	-	TGCGCCAGCACCCCGGGGGTTTCCAAACACAATGAGCAGTTCTTC	CASTPGVSKHNEQFF
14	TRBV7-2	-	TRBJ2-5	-	TGTGCCAGCAGCTTGGACAGAATCACGGAGACCCAGTACTTC	CASSLDRITETQYF
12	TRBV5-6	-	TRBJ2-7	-	TGTGCCAGCAGCTTGTCTGTCCTCGAGCAGTACTTC	CASSLSVLEQYF
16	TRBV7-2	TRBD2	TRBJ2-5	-	TGTGCCAGCAGCTTAGCGCCTAGCGGGGGCCAAGAGACCCAGTACTTC	CASSLAPSGGQETQYF
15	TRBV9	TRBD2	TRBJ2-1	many	TGTGCCAGCAGCTTAGCGGGCCAAACATTCAATGAGCAGTTCTTC	CASSLAGQTFNEQFF
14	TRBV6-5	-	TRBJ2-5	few	TGTGCCAGCAGTCCCTCGTTGAGCTGGGAGACCCAGTACTTC	CASSPSLSWETQYF
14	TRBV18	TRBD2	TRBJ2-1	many	TGTGCCAGCTCACCATGGGGCGGGAGGAATGAGCAGTTCTTC	CASSPWGGRNEQFF
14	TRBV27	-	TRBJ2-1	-	TGTGCCAGCAGTTCCCAACCCCAGGTCCCTGAGCAGTTCTTC	CASSSQPQVPEQFF
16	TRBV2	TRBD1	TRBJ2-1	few	TGTGCCAGCAGGGCCGGGACAGGGGGCTCCTACAATGAGCAGTTCTTC	CASRAGTGGSYNEQFF
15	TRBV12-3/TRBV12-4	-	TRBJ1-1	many	TGTGCCAGCAGTTTAGGTCTGGGTGATACCACTGAAGCTTTCTTT	CASSLGLGDTTEAFF
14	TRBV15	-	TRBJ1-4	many	TGTGCCACCAGCAGAGTTGGCAGGAGTGAAAAACTGTTTTTT	CATSRVGRSEKLFF
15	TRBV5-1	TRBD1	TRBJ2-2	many	TGCGCCAGCAGCTGGTACAGGGGGGAGACCGGGGAGCTGTTTTTT	CASSWYRGETGELFF
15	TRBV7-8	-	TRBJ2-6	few	TGTGCCAGCAGCTTAGTTTCGAGAGGGGCCAACGTCCTGACTTTC	CASSLVSRGANVLTF
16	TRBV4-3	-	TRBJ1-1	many	TGCGCCAGCAGCCAAGATCTTAGGACGGGGGGGACTGAAGCTTTCTTT	CASSQDLRTGGTEAFF
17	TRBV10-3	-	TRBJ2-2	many	TGTGCCATCAGTGAGTCGATGCGAGTAGGTGTCACCGGGGAGCTGTTTTTT	CAISESMRVGVTGELFF
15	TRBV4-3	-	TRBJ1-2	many	TGCGCCAGCAGCCAGGCCCGAGACACCTCCTATGGCTACACCTTC	CASSQARDTSYGYTF
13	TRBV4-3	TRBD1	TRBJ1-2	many	TGCGCCAGCAGCCAGACAGGGGGCTATGGCTACACCTTC	CASSQTGGYGYTF
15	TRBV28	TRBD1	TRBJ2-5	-	TGTGCCAGCAGTCTTGACAGGGGCCATCAAGAGACCCAGTACTTC	CASSLDRGHQETQYF
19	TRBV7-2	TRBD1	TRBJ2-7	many	TGTGCCAGCAGCTTAGCGGTTTACCCGGGACAGGGGGCTCGGGACGAGCAGTACTTC	CASSLAVYPGQGARDEQYF
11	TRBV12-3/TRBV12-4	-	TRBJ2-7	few	TGTGCCAGCGGCGGGACCTACGAGCAGTACTTC	CASGGTYEQYF
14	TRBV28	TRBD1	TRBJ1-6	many	TGTGCCAGCCGAACAGGGGTCTATCTTTCACCCCTCCACTTT	CASRTGVYLSPLHF
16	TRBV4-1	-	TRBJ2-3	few	TGCGCCAGCAGCCAAGATCGGGCTAGAAGCACAGATACGCAGTATTTT	CASSQDRARSTDTQYF
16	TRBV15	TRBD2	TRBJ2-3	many	TGTGCCACCAGCAGAGGAACTAGCGGGAGCACAGATACGCAGTATTTT	CATSRGTSGSTDTQYF
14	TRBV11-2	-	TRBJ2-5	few	TGTGCCAGCAGCTTAAACGGGGCCCCAGAGACCCAGTACTTC	CASSLNGAPETQYF
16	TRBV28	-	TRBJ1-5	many	TGTGCCAGCAGTTTGGTTCAAGGTAGGCACGATCAGCCCCAGCATTTT	CASSLVQGRHDQPQHF
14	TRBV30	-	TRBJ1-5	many	TGTGCCTGGACTGGGACCGGTAGCAATCAGCCCCAGCATTTT	CAWTGTGSNQPQHF
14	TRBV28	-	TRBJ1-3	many	TGTGCCAGCAGTACCTGGGGCTCTGGAAACACCATATATTTT	CASSTWGSGNTIYF
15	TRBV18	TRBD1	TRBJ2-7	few	TGTGCCAGCTCACTATTCCGGGACAGGGGCTACGAGCAGTACTTC	CASSLFRDRGYEQYF
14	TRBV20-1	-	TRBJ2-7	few	TGCAGTGCTAGATTTCGGGGCTTCTACTACGAGCAGTACTTC	CSARFRGFYYEQYF
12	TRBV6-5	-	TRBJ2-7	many	TGTGCCAGCGTAGCAGCAACCTACGAGCAGTACTTC	CASVAATYEQYF